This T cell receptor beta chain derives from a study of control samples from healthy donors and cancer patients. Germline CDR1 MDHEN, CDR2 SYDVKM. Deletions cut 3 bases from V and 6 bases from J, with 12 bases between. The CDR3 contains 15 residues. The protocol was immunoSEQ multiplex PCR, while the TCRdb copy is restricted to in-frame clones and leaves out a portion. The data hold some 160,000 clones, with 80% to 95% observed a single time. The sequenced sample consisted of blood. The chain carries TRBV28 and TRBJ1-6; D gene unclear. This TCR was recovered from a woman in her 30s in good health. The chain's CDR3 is CASSFVGIVNSPLHF. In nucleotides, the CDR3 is TGTGCCAGCAGTTTTGTCGGGATTGTTAATTCACCCCTCCACTTT.